The clone carrying this T cell receptor (beta chain) showed up just once. Its antigen is unknown. Germline CDR1 and CDR2: MNHEY and SVGEGT. V was clipped by 6 bases and J by 10 bases, with 13 bases between them. The length of the CDR3 is 12 residues. The entry originates in a study of T cell responses to AZD1222 COVID-19 vaccine. About the study: Samples with a second dose at about 4 or about 12 weeks were pooled together. Findings of the study overall: The study reported that nearly half of spike-specific TCRs target unmutated variant regions. Mostly white British, mostly female donors; authors suggested clonal diversity may be underestimated. Distributed over spike, vaccine-associated CD4 TCRs predominated at 160-218 and 743-854.

Method: immunoSEQ multiplex PCR; TCRdb's copy keeps in-frame clones and lacks some. The repertoire holds approximately 170,000 clones, with about 91% as singletons. V usage is TRBV6-2 or TRBV6-3 and J usage is TRBJ1-5; D gene uncertain. The TCR was taken from an adult in good health. Sequencing was performed on peripheral blood, taken on day 0 of AZD1222 vaccination. CDR3 nucleotide sequence: TGTGCCAGCAGCCAAGTTCCCGGTCCCCAGCATTTT. Residues: CASSQVPGPQHF.